This T cell receptor beta chain was found in a study of CXCR3-negative and CXCR3-positive naive CD8 T cells. Sorting was done in triplicate for each CD8+ T cell subset (approximately 300,000 cells each). The naive CD8+ gate required CD45RO-CCR7+CD27+CD95- phenotype. Germline values: CDR1 SEHNR, CDR2 FQNEAQ (reference sequence). The CDR3 covers 13 residues. Study-wide findings and caveats: Naive subsets were similarly diverse, while memory CD8+ repertoires were much less diverse. Comparison of naive CXCR3-negative and CXCR3-positive cells revealed similar TRBV-TRBJ usage, while memory cells differed. Hydrophobicity was higher for TRB CDR3s found in CXCR3-positive naive cells than in CXCR3-negative naive cells.

5' RACE with UMI labels generated the TRB cDNA libraries. TCRdb re-analyzed the 5' RACE reads; it lists each CDR3 protein once, without DNA. The data include fewer than 90,000 distinct CDR3 sequences; the top ten clones carry around 0.51%. Note on this clonotype: The antigen is not known.

The sample consisted of naive CXCR3+ CD8+ T cells from blood. Subset reported: CD45RO-CCR7+CD27+CD95- naive CD8+ T cells expressing CXCR3 (TNR3+). The origin of this receptor is a human donor in good health. Some clones in this sample may be carry-over from other donors' samples. J is TRBJ2-3 and V is TRBV7-9; TCRdb's D call of TRBD1 is untestable without DNA. The CDR3 here is CATAGQGLHTQYF.